The clone carrying this T cell receptor beta chain is a singleton in its sample. A much larger clone differs by one base, so this may be a read error. This sample was taken from a study of identical twins' blood T cells. TCRdb reprocessed the 5' RACE reads via MiXCR and lists one record per CDR3 protein. This table has hundreds of thousands of distinct CDR3 sequences, about 28% appearing once. The CDR3 length is 13 residues. V dropped 8 bases and J dropped 4 bases, with 13 bases sitting between them. CDR1 is SNHLY and CDR2 is FYNNEI in the germline V gene. This chain uses TRBV2 with TRBJ2-3; D is uncertain. The sample consisted of PBMCs. The receptor's source is a woman aged 18 to 55 in good health. CDR3 in amino acids: CASLIRAADTQYF. The CDR3 coding sequence is TGTGCCAGCCTCATCCGGGCCGCAGATACGCAGTATTTT.